This TCR beta chain stems from a study of control samples from healthy donors and cancer patients. TCRdb's table, derived via immunoSEQ multiplex PCR, lists solely in-frame clones and lacks some. The table includes some 100,000 clones, 85% to 95% detected once. Specimen: blood. This TCR was recovered from a man between 18 and 35 years old in good health.

The CDR3 DNA reads TGTGCCAGCAAAACAGGTTCGGCGAACACCGGGGAGCTGTTTTTT. Its protein is CASKTGSANTGELFF. This chain links TRBV6-5 with TRBJ2-2; D might be TRBD1 (5 bases). The CDR3 runs 15 residues. V gave up 7 bases and J gave up 0 bases, with 12 bases separating them. The germline V gene has CDR1 MNHEY and CDR2 SVGAGI.